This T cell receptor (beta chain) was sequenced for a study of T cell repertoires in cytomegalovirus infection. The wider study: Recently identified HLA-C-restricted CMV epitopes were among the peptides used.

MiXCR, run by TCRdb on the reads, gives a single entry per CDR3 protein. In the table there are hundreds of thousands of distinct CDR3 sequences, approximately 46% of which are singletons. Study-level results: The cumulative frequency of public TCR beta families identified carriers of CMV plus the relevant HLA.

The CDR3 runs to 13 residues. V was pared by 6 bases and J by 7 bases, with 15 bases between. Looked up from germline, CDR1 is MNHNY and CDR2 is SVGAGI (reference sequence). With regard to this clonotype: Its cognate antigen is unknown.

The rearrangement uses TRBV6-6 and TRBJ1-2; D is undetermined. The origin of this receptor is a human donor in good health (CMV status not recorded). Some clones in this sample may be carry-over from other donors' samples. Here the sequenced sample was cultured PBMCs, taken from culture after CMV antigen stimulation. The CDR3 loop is CASSPEHYGGYTF. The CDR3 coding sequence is TGTGCCAGCAGCCCCGAACACTATGGTGGCTACACCTTC.